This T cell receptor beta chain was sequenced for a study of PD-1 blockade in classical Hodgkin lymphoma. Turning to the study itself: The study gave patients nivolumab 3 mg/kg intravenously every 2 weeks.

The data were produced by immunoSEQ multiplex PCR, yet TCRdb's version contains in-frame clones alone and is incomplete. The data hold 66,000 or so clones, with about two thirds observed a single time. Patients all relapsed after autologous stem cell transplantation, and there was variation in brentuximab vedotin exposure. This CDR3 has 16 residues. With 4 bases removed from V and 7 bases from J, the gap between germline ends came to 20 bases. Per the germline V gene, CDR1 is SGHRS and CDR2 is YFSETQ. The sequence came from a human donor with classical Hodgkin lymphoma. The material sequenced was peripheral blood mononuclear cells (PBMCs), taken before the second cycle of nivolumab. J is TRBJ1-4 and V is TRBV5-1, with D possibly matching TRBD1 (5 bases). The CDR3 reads CASSKNGGAWVEKLFF. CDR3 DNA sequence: TGCGCCAGCAGCAAGAACGGCGGGGCTTGGGTTGAAAAACTGTTTTTT.